Below, one TCR beta chain is given with its context. Its antigen is undetermined. The data were taken from a study of T cells expressing NK-cell markers. General study findings and limits: Dominant NKG2C+ clonotypes in a handful of donors made up roughly 1.0-7.0% of CD8+ T cells.

Each CDR3 protein gets one entry in TCRdb, which reprocessed the 5' RACE reads and gives no DNA. The table lists some 410,000 distinct CDR3 sequences. The CDR3 length is 18 residues. Germline lookup yields CDR1 LNHDA and CDR2 SQIVND (reference sequence). The sequence was collected from a woman aged 18 to 75 in good health. This chain connects TRBV19 to TRBJ2-1; there is no DNA to check the TCRdb D call of TRBD2. Sequenced material: blood T cells: a sorted CD56 or NKG2C T cell subset, CD4+ or CD8+ T cells, or bulk PBMC T cells (not recorded which). The CDR3 reads CASSIGLDGSWSYNEQFF.